This T cell receptor (beta chain) was sequenced in a study of neurological immune-mediated disorders. TCRdb re-analysed the 5' RACE reads in MiXCR, keeping a single row per CDR3 protein. Of 77,000 or so distinct CDR3 sequences in the sample, around a tenth were seen once. The sample was PBMCs. The TCR sequence derives from a man in his forties or fifties in good health.

The CDR3 reads CESNRQGGTGELFF. Here the CDR3 DNA reads TGTGAGAGCAACAGACAGGGGGGGACCGGGGAGCTGTTTTTT. The V gene is TRBV28, the J gene TRBJ2-2, with 9 bases aligning to TRBD1. Germline lookup yields CDR1 MDHEN and CDR2 SYDVKM. This CDR3 spans 14 amino acids.